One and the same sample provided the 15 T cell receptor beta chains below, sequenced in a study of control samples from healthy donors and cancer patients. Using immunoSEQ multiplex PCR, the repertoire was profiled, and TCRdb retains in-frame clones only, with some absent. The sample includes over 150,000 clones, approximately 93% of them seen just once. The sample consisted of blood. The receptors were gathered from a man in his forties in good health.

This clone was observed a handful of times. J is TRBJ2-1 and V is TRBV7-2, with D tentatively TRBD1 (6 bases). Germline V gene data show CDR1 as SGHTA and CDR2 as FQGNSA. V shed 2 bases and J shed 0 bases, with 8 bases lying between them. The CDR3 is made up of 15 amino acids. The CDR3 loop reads CASSLTTGSYNEQFF. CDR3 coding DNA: TGTGCCAGCAGCTTAACGACAGGCTCCTACAATGAGCAGTTCTTC.

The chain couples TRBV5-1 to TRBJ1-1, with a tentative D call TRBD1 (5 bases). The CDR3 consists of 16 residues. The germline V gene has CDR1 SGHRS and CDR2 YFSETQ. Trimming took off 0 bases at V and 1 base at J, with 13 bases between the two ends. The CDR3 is CASSLAPGYRNTEAFF. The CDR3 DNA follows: TGCGCCAGCAGCTTGGCGCCAGGGTACCGGAACACTGAAGCTTTCTTT.

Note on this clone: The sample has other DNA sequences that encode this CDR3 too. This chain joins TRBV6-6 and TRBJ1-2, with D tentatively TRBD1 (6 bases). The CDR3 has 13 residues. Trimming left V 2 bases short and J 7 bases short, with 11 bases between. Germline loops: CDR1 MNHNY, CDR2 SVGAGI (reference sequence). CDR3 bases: TGTGCCAGCAGTTACGGGGGGCGGGGTGGCTACACCTTC. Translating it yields CASSYGGRGGYTF.

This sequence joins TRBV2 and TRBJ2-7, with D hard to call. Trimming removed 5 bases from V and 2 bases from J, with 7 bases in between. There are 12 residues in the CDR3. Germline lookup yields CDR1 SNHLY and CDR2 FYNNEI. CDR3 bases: TGTGCCAGCAGTCGGACGGCCTACGAGCAGTACTTC. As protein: CASSRTAYEQYF.

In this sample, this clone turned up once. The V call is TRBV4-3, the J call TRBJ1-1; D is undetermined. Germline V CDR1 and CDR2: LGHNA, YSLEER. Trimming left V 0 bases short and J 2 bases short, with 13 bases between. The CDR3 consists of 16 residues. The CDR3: CASSQELLGINTEAFF. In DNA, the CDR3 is TGCGCCAGCAGCCAAGAACTACTAGGTATCAACACTGAAGCTTTCTTT.

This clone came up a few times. The CDR3 region is CASSFRNRGNTEAFF. For the CDR3, the DNA is TGTGCCAGCAGTTTCAGGAACCGAGGGAACACTGAAGCTTTCTTT. The chain couples TRBV27 to TRBJ1-1; D remains ambiguous. The germline CDR1 and CDR2 sequences are MNHEY and SMNVEV (reference sequence). Trimming shortened V by 3 bases and J by 1 base, and 12 bases separated the two germline ends. CDR3 length equals 15 residues.

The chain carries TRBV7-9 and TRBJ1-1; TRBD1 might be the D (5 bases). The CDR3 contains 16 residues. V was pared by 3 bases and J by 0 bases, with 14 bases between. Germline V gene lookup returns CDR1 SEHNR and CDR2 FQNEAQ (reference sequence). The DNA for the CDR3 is TGTGCCAGCAGCTTCCCCGAAGACAGCCTGAACACTGAAGCTTTCTTT. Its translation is CASSFPEDSLNTEAFF.

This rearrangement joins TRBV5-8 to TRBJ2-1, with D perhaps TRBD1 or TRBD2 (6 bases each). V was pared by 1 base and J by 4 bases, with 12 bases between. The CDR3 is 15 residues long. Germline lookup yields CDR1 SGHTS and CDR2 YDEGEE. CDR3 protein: CASSLRRGKYNEQFF. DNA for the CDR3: TGTGCCAGCAGCTTGAGGAGGGGGAAATACAATGAGCAGTTCTTC.

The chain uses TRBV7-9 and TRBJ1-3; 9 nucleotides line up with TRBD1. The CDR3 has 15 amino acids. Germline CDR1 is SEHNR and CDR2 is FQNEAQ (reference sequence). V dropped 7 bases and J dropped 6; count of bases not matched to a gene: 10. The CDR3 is CASTPPGQGVNTIYF. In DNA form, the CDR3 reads TGTGCCAGCACCCCGCCGGGACAGGGAGTAAACACCATATATTTT.

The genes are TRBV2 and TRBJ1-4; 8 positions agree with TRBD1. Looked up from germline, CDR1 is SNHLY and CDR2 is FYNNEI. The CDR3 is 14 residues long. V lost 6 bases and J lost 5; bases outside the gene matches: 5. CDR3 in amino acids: CASSPDRVNEKLFF. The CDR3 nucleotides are TGTGCCAGCAGCCCGGACAGGGTGAATGAAAAACTGTTTTTT.

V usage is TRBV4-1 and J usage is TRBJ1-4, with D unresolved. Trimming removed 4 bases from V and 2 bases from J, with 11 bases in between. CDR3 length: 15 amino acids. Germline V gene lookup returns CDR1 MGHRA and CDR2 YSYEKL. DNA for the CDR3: TGCGCCAGCAGCCCATTCCGGGTTACTAATGAAAAACTGTTTTTT. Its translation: CASSPFRVTNEKLFF.

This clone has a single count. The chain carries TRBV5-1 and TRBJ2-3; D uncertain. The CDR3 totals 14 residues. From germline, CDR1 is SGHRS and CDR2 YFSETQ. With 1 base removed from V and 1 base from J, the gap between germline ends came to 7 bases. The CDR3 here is CASSLYQGTDTQYF. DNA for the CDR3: TGCGCCAGCAGCTTGTACCAGGGCACAGATACGCAGTATTTT.

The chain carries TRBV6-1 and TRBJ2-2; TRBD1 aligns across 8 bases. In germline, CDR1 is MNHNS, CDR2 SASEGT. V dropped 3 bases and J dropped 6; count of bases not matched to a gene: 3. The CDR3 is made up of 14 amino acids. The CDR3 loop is CASSEGQVAGELFF. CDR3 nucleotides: TGTGCCAGCAGTGAGGGACAGGTGGCCGGGGAGCTGTTTTTT.

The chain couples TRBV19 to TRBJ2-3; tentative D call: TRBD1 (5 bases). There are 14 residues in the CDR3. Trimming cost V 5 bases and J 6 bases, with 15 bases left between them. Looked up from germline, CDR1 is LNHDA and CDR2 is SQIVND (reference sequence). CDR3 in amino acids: CASSVWLKGDTQYF. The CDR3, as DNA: TGTGCCAGTAGTGTGTGGTTAAAGGGGGATACGCAGTATTTT.

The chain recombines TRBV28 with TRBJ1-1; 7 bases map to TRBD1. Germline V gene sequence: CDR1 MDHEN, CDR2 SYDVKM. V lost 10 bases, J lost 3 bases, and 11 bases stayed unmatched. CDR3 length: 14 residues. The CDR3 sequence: CATHDRARYTEAFF. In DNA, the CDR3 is TGTGCCACGCACGACAGGGCGAGGTACACTGAAGCTTTCTTT.